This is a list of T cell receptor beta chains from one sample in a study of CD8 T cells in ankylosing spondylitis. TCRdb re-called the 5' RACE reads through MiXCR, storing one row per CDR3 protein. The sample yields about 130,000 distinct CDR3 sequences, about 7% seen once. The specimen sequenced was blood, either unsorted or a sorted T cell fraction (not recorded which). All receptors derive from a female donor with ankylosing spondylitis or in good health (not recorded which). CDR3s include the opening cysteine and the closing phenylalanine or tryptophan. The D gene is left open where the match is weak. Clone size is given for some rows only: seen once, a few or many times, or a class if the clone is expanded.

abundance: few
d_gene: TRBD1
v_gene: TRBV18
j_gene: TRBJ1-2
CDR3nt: TGTGCCAGCTCACCGAAGGGGGCGGATGGCTACACCTTC
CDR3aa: CASSPKGADGYTF

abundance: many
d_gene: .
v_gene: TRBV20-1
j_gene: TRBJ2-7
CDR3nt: TGCAGTGCTAGAGATATAACCGCAAGGAGAAGCCCTTCTCGGGAGCAGTACTTC
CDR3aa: CSARDITARRSPSREQYF

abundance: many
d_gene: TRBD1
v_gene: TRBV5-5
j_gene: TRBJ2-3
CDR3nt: TGTGCCAGCAGCTTGAGGACAGGGTACACAGATACGCAGTATTTT
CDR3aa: CASSLRTGYTDTQYF

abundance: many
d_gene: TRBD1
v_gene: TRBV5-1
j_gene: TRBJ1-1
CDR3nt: TGCGCCAGCAGCTTGATGGGACAGGGGCCGAACACTGAAGCTTTCTTT
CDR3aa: CASSLMGQGPNTEAFF

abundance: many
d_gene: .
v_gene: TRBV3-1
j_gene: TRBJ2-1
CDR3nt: TGTGCCAGCAGCCAAGAAGGAGCGAGGGGTCCAAGTTTTGAGCAGTTCTTC
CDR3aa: CASSQEGARGPSFEQFF

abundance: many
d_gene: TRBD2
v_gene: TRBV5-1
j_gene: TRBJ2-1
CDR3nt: TGCGCCAGCAGCTTGGCCGAGACTAGCGGGCCATACAATGAGCAGTTCTTC
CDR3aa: CASSLAETSGPYNEQFF

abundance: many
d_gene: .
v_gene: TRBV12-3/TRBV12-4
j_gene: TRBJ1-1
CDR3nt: TGTGCCAGCAGTCTAATGCGAAAAGCTTTCTTT
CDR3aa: CASSLMRKAFF

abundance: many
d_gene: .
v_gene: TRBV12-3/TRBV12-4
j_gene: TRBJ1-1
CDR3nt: TGTGCCAGCAGTTTACCTCCCTCGAAAGCTTTCTTT
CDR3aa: CASSLPPSKAFF

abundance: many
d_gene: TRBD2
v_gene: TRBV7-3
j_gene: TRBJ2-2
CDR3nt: TGTGCCAGCAGCATAGCGGGGGGCCCGAACACCGGGGAGCTGTTTTTT
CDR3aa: CASSIAGGPNTGELFF

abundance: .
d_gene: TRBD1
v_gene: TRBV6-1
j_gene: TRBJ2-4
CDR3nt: TGTGCCAGCAGTGATATTCGGACAGGGTTGGCCAAAAGCATTCAGTACTTC
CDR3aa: CASSDIRTGLAKSIQYF

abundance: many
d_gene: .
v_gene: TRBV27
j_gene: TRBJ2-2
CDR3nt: TGTGCCAGCAGAACCCCTACTAGCACCGGGGAGCTGTTTTTT
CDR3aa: CASRTPTSTGELFF

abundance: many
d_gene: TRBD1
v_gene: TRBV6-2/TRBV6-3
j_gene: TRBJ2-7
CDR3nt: TGTGCCAGCGACCAGGGGGACAACTACGAGCAGTACTTC
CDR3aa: CASDQGDNYEQYF

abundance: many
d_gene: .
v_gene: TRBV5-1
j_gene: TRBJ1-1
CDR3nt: TGCGCCAGCAGCTTCAGGCTAGGGGGAACTGAAGCTTTCTTT
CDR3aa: CASSFRLGGTEAFF

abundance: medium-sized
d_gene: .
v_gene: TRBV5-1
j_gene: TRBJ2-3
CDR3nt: TGCGCCAGCAGCTTAAACGGGGGCCCCCTGGATACGCAGTATTTT
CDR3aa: CASSLNGGPLDTQYF

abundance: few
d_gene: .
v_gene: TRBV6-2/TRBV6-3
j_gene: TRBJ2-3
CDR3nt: TGTGCCAGCAGTTACTCGCATGGCGTGTGGGATACGCAGTATTTT
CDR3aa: CASSYSHGVWDTQYF

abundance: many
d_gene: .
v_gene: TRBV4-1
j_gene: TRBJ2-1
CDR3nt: TGCGCCAGCAGCCTCCGATACCAGGGAGAGCAGTTCTTC
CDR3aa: CASSLRYQGEQFF

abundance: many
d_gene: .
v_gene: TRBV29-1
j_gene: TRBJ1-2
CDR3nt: TGCAGCGTTGAAAGGGACCTCCGTCCCTATGGCTACACCTTC
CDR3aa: CSVERDLRPYGYTF

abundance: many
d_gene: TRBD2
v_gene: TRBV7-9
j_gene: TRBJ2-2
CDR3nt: TGTGCCAGCAGTTTGCTAGCGGGGGGCCTCCACGGGGAGCTGTTTTTT
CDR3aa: CASSLLAGGLHGELFF

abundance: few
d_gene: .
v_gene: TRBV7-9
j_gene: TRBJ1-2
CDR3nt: TGTGCCAGCAGCCAGATCTCGCAGGGATCGAGGGGCTACACCTTC
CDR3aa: CASSQISQGSRGYTF